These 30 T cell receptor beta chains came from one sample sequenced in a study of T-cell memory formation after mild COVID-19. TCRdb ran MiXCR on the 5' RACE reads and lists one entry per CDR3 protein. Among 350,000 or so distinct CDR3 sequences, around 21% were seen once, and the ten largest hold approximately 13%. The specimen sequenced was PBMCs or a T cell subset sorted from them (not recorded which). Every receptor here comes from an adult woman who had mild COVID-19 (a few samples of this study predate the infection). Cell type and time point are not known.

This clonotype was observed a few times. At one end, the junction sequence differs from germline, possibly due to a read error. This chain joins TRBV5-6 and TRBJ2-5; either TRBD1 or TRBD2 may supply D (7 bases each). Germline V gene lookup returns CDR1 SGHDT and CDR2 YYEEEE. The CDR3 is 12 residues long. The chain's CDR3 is CATSGTEETQYF. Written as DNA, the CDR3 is TGTGCCACCAGCGGGACAGAAGAGACCCAGTACTTC.

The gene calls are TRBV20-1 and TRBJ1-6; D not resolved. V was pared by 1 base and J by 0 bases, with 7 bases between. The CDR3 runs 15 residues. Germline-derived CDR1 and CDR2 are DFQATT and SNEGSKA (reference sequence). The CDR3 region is CSARVGSSYNSPLHF. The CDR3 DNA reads TGCAGTGCTAGAGTGGGGAGCTCCTATAATTCACCCCTCCACTTT.

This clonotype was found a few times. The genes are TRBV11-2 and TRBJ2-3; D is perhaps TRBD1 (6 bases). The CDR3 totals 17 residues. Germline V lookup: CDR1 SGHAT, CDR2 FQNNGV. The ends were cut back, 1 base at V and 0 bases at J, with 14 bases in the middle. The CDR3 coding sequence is TGTGCCAGCAGCTTAGTAACTAGGACAGCTAGCACAGATACGCAGTATTTT. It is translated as CASSLVTRTASTDTQYF.

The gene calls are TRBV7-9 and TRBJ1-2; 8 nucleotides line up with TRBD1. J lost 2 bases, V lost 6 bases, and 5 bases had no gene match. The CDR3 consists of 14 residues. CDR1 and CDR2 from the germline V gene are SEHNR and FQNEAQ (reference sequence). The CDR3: CASRRTGPNYGYTF. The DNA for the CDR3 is TGTGCCAGCAGGAGGACAGGGCCAAACTATGGCTACACCTTC.

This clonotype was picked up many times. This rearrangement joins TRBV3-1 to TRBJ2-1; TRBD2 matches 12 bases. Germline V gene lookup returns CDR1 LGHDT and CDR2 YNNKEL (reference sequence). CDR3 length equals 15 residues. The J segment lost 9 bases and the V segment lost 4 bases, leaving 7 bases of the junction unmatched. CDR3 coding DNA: TGTGCCAGCAGCCTTTTGACTAGCGGGAGAGCTGAGCAGTTCTTC. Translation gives CASSLLTSGRAEQFF.

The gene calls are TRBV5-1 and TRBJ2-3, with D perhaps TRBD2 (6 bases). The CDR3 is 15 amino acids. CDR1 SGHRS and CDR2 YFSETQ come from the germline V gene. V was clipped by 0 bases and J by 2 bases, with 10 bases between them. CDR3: CASSLVGLPTDTQYF. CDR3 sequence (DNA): TGCGCCAGCAGCTTGGTGGGACTGCCCACAGATACGCAGTATTTT.

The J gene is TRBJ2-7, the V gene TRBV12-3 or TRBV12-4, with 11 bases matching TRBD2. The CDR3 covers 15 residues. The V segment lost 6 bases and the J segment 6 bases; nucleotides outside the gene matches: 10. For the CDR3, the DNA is TGTGCCAGCAGGTCTTTAGCGGGAGGGCCTGGCGAGCAGTACTTC. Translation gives CASRSLAGGPGEQYF.

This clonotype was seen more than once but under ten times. CDR3 DNA sequence: TGTGCCAGCAGCCAAGATAGCTACATATCAGCTTTCTTT. Translating it yields CASSQDSYISAFF. The chain uses TRBV14 and TRBJ1-1; D remains unclear. Per the germline V gene, CDR1 is SGHDN and CDR2 is FVKESK. This CDR3 is built from 13 residues. The V gene lost 0 bases and the J gene lost 10 bases, with 12 bases spanning the gap.

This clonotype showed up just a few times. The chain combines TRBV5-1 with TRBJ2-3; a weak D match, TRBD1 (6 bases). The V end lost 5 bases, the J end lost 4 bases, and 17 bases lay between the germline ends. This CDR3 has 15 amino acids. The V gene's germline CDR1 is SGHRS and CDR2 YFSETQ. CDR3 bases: TGCGCCAGCAGTGCACAGGGTCGGTCGGCAGATACGCAGTATTTT. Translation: CASSAQGRSADTQYF.

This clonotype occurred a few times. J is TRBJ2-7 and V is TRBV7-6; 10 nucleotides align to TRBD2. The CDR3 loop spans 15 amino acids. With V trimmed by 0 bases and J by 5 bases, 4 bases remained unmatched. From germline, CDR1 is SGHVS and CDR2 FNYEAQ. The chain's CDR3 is CASSLAQGLANEQYF. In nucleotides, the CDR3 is TGTGCCAGCAGCTTAGCGCAGGGACTAGCGAACGAGCAGTACTTC.

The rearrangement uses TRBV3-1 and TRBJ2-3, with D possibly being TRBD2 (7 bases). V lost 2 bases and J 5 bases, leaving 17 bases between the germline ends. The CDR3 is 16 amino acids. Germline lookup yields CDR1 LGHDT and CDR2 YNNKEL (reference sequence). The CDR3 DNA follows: TGTGCCAGCAGCCAAAGGTCGGCGGGGGCAGGAGATACGCAGTATTTT. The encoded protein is CASSQRSAGAGDTQYF.

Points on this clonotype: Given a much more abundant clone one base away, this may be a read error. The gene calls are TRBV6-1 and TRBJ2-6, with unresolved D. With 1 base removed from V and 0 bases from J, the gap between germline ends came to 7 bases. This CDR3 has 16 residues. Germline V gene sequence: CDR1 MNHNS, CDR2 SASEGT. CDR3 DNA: TGTGCCAGCAGTGAAGACGTAGCCTCTGGGGCCAACGTCCTGACTTTC. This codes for CASSEDVASGANVLTF.

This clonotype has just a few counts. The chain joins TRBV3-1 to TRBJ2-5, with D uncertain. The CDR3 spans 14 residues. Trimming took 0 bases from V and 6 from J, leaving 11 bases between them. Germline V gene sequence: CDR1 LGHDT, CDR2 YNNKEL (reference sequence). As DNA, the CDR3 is TGTGCCAGCAGCCAAGATCTGGAGTTCAAGACCCAGTACTTC. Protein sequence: CASSQDLEFKTQYF.

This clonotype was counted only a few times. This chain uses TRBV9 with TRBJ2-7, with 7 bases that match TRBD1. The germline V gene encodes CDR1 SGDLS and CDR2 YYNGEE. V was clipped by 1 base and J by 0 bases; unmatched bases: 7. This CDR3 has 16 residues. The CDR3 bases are TGTGCCAGCAGCGTAACCGACAGGGCGAGCTCCTACGAGCAGTACTTC. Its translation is CASSVTDRASSYEQYF.

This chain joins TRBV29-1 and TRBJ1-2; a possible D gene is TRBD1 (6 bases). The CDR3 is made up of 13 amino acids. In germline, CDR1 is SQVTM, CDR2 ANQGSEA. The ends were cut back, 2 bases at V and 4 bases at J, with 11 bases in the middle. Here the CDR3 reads CSVEPGAGYGYTF. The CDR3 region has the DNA TGCAGCGTTGAACCGGGGGCAGGCTATGGCTACACCTTC.

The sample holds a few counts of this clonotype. CDR3 DNA sequence: TGTGCCAGCAGTTCGACTAGCGTACCCTACGAGCAGTACTTC. Amino acid sequence: CASSSTSVPYEQYF. The rearrangement joins TRBV12-3 or TRBV12-4 to TRBJ2-7; 8 bases map to TRBD2. The CDR3 is made up of 14 amino acids. J was trimmed by 2 bases and V by 4 bases; bases with no gene match: 4.

The DNA for the CDR3 is TGTGCCAGCAGTTACGACAGGACCCCCTACGAGCAGTACTTC. Residues: CASSYDRTPYEQYF. J is TRBJ2-7 and V is TRBV12-3 or TRBV12-4; D may be TRBD1 (6 bases). CDR3 length equals 14 residues. V was cut by 4 bases and J by 2 bases, with 12 bases left in between.

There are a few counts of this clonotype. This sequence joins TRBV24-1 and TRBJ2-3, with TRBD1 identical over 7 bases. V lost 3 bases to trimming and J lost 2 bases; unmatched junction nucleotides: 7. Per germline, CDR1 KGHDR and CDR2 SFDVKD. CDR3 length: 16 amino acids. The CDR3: CATSDRQGLYTDTQYF. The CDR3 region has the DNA TGTGCCACCAGTGATAGACAGGGCCTATACACAGATACGCAGTATTTT.

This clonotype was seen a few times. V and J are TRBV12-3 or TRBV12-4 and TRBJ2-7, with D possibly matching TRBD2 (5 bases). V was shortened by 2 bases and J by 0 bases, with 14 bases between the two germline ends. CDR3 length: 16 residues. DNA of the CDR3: TGTGCCAGCAGTTTAAGTCTGACTACCATCTCCTACGAGCAGTACTTC. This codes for CASSLSLTTISYEQYF.

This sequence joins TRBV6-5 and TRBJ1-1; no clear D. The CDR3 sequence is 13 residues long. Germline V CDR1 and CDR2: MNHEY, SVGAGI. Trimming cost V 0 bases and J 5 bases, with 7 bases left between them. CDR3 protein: CASSYSTQTEAFF. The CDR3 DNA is TGTGCCAGCAGTTACTCGACCCAGACTGAAGCTTTCTTT.

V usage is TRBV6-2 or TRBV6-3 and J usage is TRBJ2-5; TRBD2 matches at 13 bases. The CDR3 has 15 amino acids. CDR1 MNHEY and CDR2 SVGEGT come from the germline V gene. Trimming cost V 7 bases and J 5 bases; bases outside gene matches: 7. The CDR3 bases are TGTGCCAGCATCGACAGGACTAGCGGGAGCGAGACCCAGTACTTC. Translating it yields CASIDRTSGSETQYF.

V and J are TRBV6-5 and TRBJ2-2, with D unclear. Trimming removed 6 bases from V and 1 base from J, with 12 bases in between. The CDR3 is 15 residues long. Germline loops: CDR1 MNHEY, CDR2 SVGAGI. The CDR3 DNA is TGTGCCAGCAGCACTACTACCCTGAACACCGGGGAGCTGTTTTTT. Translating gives CASSTTTLNTGELFF.

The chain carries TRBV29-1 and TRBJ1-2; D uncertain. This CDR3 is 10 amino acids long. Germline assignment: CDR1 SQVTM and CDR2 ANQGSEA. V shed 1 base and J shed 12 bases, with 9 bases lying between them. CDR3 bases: TGCAGCGTTGAAGGGCAGGAGAACACCTTC. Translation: CSVEGQENTF.

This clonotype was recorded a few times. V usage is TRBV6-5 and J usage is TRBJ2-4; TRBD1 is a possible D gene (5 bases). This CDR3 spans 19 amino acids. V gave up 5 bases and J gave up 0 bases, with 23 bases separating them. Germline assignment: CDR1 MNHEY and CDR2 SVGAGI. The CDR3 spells CASSPADTAAPLAKNIQYF. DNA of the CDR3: TGTGCCAGCAGTCCGGCGGACACAGCCGCCCCTCTAGCCAAAAACATTCAGTACTTC.

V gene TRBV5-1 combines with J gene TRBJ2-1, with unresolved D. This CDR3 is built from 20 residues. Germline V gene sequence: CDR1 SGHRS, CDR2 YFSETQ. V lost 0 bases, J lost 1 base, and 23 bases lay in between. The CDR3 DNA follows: TGCGCCAGCAGCTTGGTCCTACAAGACCGGCCCCTTATTTCCTACAATGAGCAGTTCTTC. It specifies CASSLVLQDRPLISYNEQFF.

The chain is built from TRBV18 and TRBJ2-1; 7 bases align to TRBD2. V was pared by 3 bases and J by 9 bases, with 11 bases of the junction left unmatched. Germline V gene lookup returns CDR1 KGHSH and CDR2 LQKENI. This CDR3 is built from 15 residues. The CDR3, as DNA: TGTGCCAGCTCACCCAATGGCGCGGGGGTTCTTGAGCAGTTCTTC. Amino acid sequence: CASSPNGAGVLEQFF.

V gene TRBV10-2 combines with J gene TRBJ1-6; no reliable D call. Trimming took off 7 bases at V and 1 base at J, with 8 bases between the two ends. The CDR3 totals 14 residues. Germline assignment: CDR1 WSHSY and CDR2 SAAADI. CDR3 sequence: CASTDGSYNSPLHF. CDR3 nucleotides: TGCGCCAGCACGGACGGTTCCTATAATTCACCCCTCCACTTT.

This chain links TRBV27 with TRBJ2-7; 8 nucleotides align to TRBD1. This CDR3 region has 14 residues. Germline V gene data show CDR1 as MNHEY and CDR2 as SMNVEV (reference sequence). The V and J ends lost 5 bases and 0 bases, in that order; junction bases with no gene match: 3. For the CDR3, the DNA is TGTGCCAGCAGTATGGACAGGGCCTCCTACGAGCAGTACTTC. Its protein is CASSMDRASYEQYF.

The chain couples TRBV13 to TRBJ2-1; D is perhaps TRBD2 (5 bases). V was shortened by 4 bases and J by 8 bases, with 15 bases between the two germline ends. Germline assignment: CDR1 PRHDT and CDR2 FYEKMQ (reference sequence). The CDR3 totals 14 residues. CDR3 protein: CASSYGVASDEQFF. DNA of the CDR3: TGTGCCAGCAGCTACGGGGTAGCTTCAGATGAGCAGTTCTTC.

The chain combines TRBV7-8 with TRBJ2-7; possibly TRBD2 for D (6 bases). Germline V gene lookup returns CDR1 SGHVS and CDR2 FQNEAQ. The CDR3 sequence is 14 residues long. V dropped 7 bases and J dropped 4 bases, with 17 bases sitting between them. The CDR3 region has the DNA TGTGCCAGCACCCCCCGCGGGATGGGATACGAGCAGTACTTC. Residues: CASTPRGMGYEQYF. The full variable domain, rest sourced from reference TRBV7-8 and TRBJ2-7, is GAGVSQSPRYKVAKRGQDVALRCDPISGHVSLFWYQQALGQGPEFLTYFQNEAQLDKSGLPSDRFFAERPEGSVSTLKIQRTQQEDSAVYLCASTPRGMGYEQYFGPGTRLTVT.